These 32 T cell receptor beta chains were all obtained from the same sample, sequenced in a study of T cell responses to AZD1222 COVID-19 vaccine. This table comes from immunoSEQ multiplex PCR, and its TCRdb copy is limited to in-frame clones, with some not included. The sample holds 100,000 to 150,000 clones; around 91% are singletons and the top ten take over 1.5%. The sequencing used peripheral blood, collected on day 0 of AZD1222 vaccination. These receptors were collected from an adult in good health.

The rearrangement uses TRBV11-1 and TRBJ2-7; D ambiguous. Deletions cut 5 bases from V and 3 bases from J, with 11 bases between. The CDR3 runs to 13 residues. CDR1 SGHAT and CDR2 FQDESV come from the germline V gene (reference sequence). CDR3 region: CASSPRGGYEQYF. CDR3 DNA: TGTGCCAGCAGCCCCAGAGGCGGCTACGAGCAGTACTTC.

V and J are TRBV11-3 and TRBJ1-5, with TRBD1 matching 7 bases. In germline, CDR1 is SGHNT, CDR2 YENEEA. CDR3 length: 17 amino acids. V shed 1 base and J 4 bases; nucleotides not matched to a gene: 10. CDR3 nucleotide sequence: TGTGCCAGCAGCTTAGGGACAGGCACCCTGGGGAATCAGCCCCAGCATTTT. Residues: CASSLGTGTLGNQPQHF.

The chain combines TRBV29-1 with TRBJ1-1; 10 bases are shared with TRBD1. Germline CDR1 SQVTM, CDR2 ANQGSEA. With 7 bases clipped from V and 1 base from J, the junction kept 6 bases outside the gene matches. The CDR3 length is 14 residues. The chain's CDR3 is CSATTGGPNTEAFF. The CDR3 DNA reads TGCAGCGCTACGACAGGGGGCCCGAACACTGAAGCTTTCTTT. The variable domain in full, with the rest retrieved from reference TRBV29-1 and TRBJ1-1, is SAVISQKPSRDICQRGTSLTIQCQVDSQVTMMFWYRQQPGQSLTLIATANQGSEATYESGFVIDKFPISRPNLTFSTLTVSNMSPEDSSIYLCSATTGGPNTEAFFGQGTRLTVV.

This chain connects TRBV5-8 to TRBJ2-1; D uncertain. This CDR3 spans 15 amino acids. The germline V and J ends were trimmed by 2 bases and 8 bases, with 17 bases remaining between them. From germline, CDR1 is SGHTS and CDR2 YDEGEE. CDR3 loop: CASSFGRWSYDEQFF. In nucleotides, the CDR3 is TGTGCCAGCAGCTTTGGGCGGTGGTCTTACGATGAGCAGTTCTTC.

This chain uses TRBV6-5 with TRBJ1-1, with 8 nucleotides matching TRBD1. Trimming removed 2 bases from V and 5 bases from J; junction bases left unmatched: 7. Germline loops: CDR1 MNHEY, CDR2 SVGAGI. The CDR3 spans 15 residues. The CDR3 sequence: CASSYGQGMSTEAFF. In nucleotides, the CDR3 is TGTGCCAGCAGTTACGGACAGGGAATGAGTACTGAAGCTTTCTTT.

J is TRBJ2-5 and V is TRBV24-1, with a tentative D call TRBD2 (5 bases). Deletions cut 6 bases from V and 1 base from J, with 11 bases between. Germline V lookup: CDR1 KGHDR, CDR2 SFDVKD. This CDR3 has 14 amino acids. CDR3 region: CATSHPGIQETQYF. For the CDR3, the DNA is TGTGCCACCAGTCATCCCGGGATCCAAGAGACCCAGTACTTC.

The chain recombines TRBV24-1 with TRBJ1-1; tentatively, D is TRBD1 (5 bases). The V end lost 3 bases, the J end lost 5 bases, and 12 bases lay between the germline ends. In germline, CDR1 is KGHDR, CDR2 SFDVKD. The CDR3 runs 14 residues. CDR3 in DNA: TGTGCCACCAGTGATGTCGGGGGACGGACTGAAGCTTTCTTT. Protein: CATSDVGGRTEAFF.

Written as DNA, the CDR3 is TGCGCCAGCAGCCAAGAGAGGAAGTCCTGGACAGGGACGGATTCACCCCTCCACTTT. This translates into CASSQERKSWTGTDSPLHF. V and J are TRBV4-1 and TRBJ1-6; 8 bases match TRBD1. The V segment lost 0 bases and the J segment 8 bases; nucleotides outside the gene matches: 15. The CDR3 extends over 19 amino acids. Per the germline V gene, CDR1 is MGHRA and CDR2 is YSYEKL.

This chain links TRBV9 with TRBJ1-3; the D is unclear. This CDR3 region has 15 residues. The germline V and J ends were trimmed by 0 bases and 0 bases, with 7 bases remaining between them. Germline-derived CDR1 and CDR2 are SGDLS and YYNGEE. DNA for the CDR3: TGTGCCAGCAGCGTAGACGGGTTCTCTGGAAACACCATATATTTT. As protein: CASSVDGFSGNTIYF.

The rearrangement links TRBV5-1 to TRBJ2-5; D gene unclear. Germline-derived CDR1 and CDR2 are SGHRS and YFSETQ. V lost 0 bases to trimming and J lost 5 bases, with 11 bases between them. This CDR3 is built from 14 residues. This CDR3 reads CASSLGGRGETQYF. CDR3 coding DNA: TGCGCCAGCAGCTTGGGGGGAAGAGGCGAGACCCAGTACTTC. Complete variable domain (other parts from reference TRBV5-1 and TRBJ2-5): KAGVTQTPRYLIKTRGQQVTLSCSPISGHRSVSWYQQTPGQGLQFLFEYFSETQRNKGNFPGRFSGRQFSNSRSEMNVSTLELGDSALYLCASSLGGRGETQYFGPGTRLLVL.

The chain carries TRBV5-5 and TRBJ1-2; TRBD1 matches 9 bases. The germline V gene encodes CDR1 SGHKS and CDR2 YYEKEE (reference sequence). The length of the CDR3 is 14 residues. J lost 2 bases, V lost 4 bases, and 3 bases had no gene match. The CDR3 protein is CASSAGTGNYGYTF. The CDR3 DNA follows: TGTGCCAGCAGCGCGGGGACAGGGAACTATGGCTACACCTTC. Supplemented by reference TRBV5-5 and TRBJ1-2, the full variable domain reads DAGVTQSPTHLIKTRGQQVTLRCSPISGHKSVSWYQQVLGQGPQFIFQYYEKEERGRGNFPDRFSARQFPNYSSELNVNALLLGDSALYLCASSAGTGNYGYTFGSGTRLTVV.

This chain connects TRBV4-1 to TRBJ1-6; D remains ambiguous. Germline V gene sequence: CDR1 MGHRA, CDR2 YSYEKL. V shed 5 bases and J shed 9 bases, with 20 bases lying between them. There are 16 residues in the CDR3. The DNA for the CDR3 is TGCGCCAGCAGCTCAGGTGGAGGGCGCCTAGGTTCACCCCTCCACTTT. Translated, it gives CASSSGGGRLGSPLHF.

The chain is built from TRBV4-3 and TRBJ1-2, with 8 positions matching TRBD1. This CDR3 contains 15 residues. Unmatched junction bases numbered 5, after V lost 3 bases and J lost 2 bases. Germline CDR1 LGHNA, CDR2 YSLEER. In nucleotides, the CDR3 is TGCGCCAGCAGCCAGATGACAGGGGCGAACTATGGCTACACCTTC. The encoded protein is CASSQMTGANYGYTF.

This clone is a singleton in its sample. CDR3 amino acids: CASSYSPHRGATEAFF. DNA of the CDR3: TGTGCCAGCAGTTACTCCCCCCACAGGGGGGCCACTGAAGCTTTCTTT. The rearrangement uses TRBV6-6 and TRBJ1-1, with TRBD1 matching 8 bases. The CDR3 has 16 amino acids. The germline V gene encodes CDR1 MNHNY and CDR2 SVGAGI (reference sequence). Losses at the gene ends were 0 bases for V and 4 bases for J; bases not matched to a gene: 7.

This chain uses TRBV18 with TRBJ1-5; D is unclear. The germline V and J ends were trimmed by 1 base and 0 bases, with 10 bases remaining between them. Looked up from germline, CDR1 is KGHSH and CDR2 is LQKENI. This CDR3 spans 16 amino acids. The CDR3 nucleotides read TGTGCCAGCTCACCACGAGGAACTATTAGCAATCAGCCCCAGCATTTT. Amino acid sequence: CASSPRGTISNQPQHF. Based on the CDR3 plus reference TRBV18 and TRBJ1-5, the full variable domain is NAGVMQNPRHLVRRRGQEARLRCSPMKGHSHVYWYRQLPEEGLKFMVYLQKENIIDESGMPKERFSAEFPKEGPSILRIQQVVRGDSAAYFCASSPRGTISNQPQHFGDGTRLSIL.

The rearrangement joins TRBV28 to TRBJ1-2, with 9 bases matching TRBD1. The CDR3 runs to 14 residues. The V segment lost 5 bases and the J segment 8 bases; nucleotides outside the gene matches: 9. The germline CDR1 and CDR2 sequences are MDHEN and SYDVKM. The CDR3, as DNA: TGTGCCAGCAGTGCCAACCCGGGACAGGGAGGCTACACCTTC. Translated, it gives CASSANPGQGGYTF.

The gene calls are TRBV24-1 and TRBJ2-5, with 11 bases lining up with TRBD2. Germline CDR1 is KGHDR and CDR2 is SFDVKD. J gave up 2 bases and V 1 base, and 14 bases lay outside the gene matches. This CDR3 region has 20 residues. DNA of the CDR3: TGTGCCACCAGTGATTTTGGGACTAGCGGAAACGCAGGGACTCAAGAGACCCAGTACTTC. Protein product: CATSDFGTSGNAGTQETQYF.

This clone was seen a single time. The chain has TRBV5-1 and TRBJ2-3, with D possibly being TRBD2 (7 bases). Germline CDR1 reads SGHRS; CDR2 reads YFSETQ. V shed 2 bases and J shed 6 bases, with 16 bases lying between them. The CDR3 spans 15 residues. The CDR3 nucleotides are TGCGCCAGCAGCTTTGCGGGGGCCCTTGTGGATACGCAGTATTTT. Translation: CASSFAGALVDTQYF.

J is TRBJ1-1 and V is TRBV5-1, with D perhaps TRBD1 (6 bases). V lost 3 bases to trimming and J lost 3 bases, with 9 bases between them. Germline assignment: CDR1 SGHRS and CDR2 YFSETQ. This CDR3 has 13 residues. CDR3 residues: CASSSQGYTEAFF. The CDR3, as DNA: TGCGCCAGCAGCTCACAGGGATACACTGAAGCTTTCTTT.

The chain joins TRBV5-8 to TRBJ1-5, with D possibly matching TRBD1 (5 bases). The germline V and J ends were trimmed by 4 bases and 9 bases, with 14 bases remaining between them. This CDR3 is 13 amino acids long. Germline CDR1 and CDR2: SGHTS and YDEGEE. CDR3 loop: CASSVVTGGPQHF. CDR3 in DNA: TGTGCCAGCAGCGTAGTAACGGGGGGGCCCCAGCATTTT.

The rearrangement joins TRBV18 to TRBJ2-1; TRBD1 agrees at 7 bases. The V segment lost 6 bases and the J segment 8 bases; nucleotides outside the gene matches: 7. The length of the CDR3 is 13 residues. From germline, CDR1 is KGHSH and CDR2 LQKENI. The CDR3 loop reads CASSGPTGDEQFF. CDR3 bases: TGTGCCAGCTCGGGTCCTACAGGGGATGAGCAGTTCTTC.

The chain recombines TRBV10-2 with TRBJ1-2; D is undetermined. Germline CDR1 reads WSHSY; CDR2 reads SAAADI. V was cut by 2 bases and J by 4 bases, with 11 bases left in between. The CDR3 totals 14 residues. CDR3 bases: TGCGCCAGCAGTGAGAGAAGGGAACCCTATGGCTACACCTTC. This gives the protein CASSERREPYGYTF.

The V call is TRBV6-5, the J call TRBJ2-1; 11 bases line up with TRBD2. This CDR3 comprises 15 residues. Per germline, CDR1 MNHEY and CDR2 SVGAGI. V lost 6 bases to trimming and J lost 7 bases; unmatched junction nucleotides: 8. CDR3 protein: CASRTLSSGRNEQFF. In DNA form, the CDR3 reads TGTGCCAGCAGAACCCTCTCTAGCGGGAGGAATGAGCAGTTCTTC.

The CDR3 nucleotides are TGTGCCAGCAGATGGGGGTCAGGCTACACCTTC. This sequence encodes CASRWGSGYTF. The chain employs TRBV2 and TRBJ1-2, with TRBD1 as a possible D gene (5 bases). Germline assignment: CDR1 SNHLY and CDR2 FYNNEI. V shed 6 bases and J shed 8 bases, with 10 bases lying between them. This CDR3 is 11 amino acids long.

Here the CDR3 reads CASSRGDLNTEAFF. The CDR3 DNA reads as TGTGCCAGCAGCCGGGGTGACCTGAACACTGAAGCTTTCTTT. This sequence joins TRBV6-5 and TRBJ1-1; no definite D call. In germline, CDR1 is MNHEY, CDR2 SVGAGI. Deletions cut 6 bases from V and 0 bases from J, with 11 bases between. The CDR3 extends over 14 amino acids.

The chain combines TRBV10-3 with TRBJ2-1, with 11 bases that match TRBD2. The germline gives CDR1 ENHRY, CDR2 SYGVKD. Trimming removed 6 bases from V and 8 bases from J; junction bases left unmatched: 6. The CDR3 contains 14 residues. CDR3 in amino acids: CAIRGTSGQDEQFF. CDR3 nucleotide sequence: TGTGCCATCAGGGGGACTAGCGGTCAGGATGAGCAGTTCTTC.

The J gene is TRBJ1-1, the V gene TRBV7-9; D perhaps matches TRBD1 (5 bases). The germline V gene has CDR1 SEHNR and CDR2 FQNEAQ (reference sequence). The V gene lost 2 bases and the J gene lost 5 bases, with 12 bases spanning the gap. This CDR3 region has 14 residues. CDR3 in DNA: TGTGCCAGCAGCTTAAACAGCTGGGGGACTGAAGCTTTCTTT. This gives the protein CASSLNSWGTEAFF.

This chain uses TRBV4-2 with TRBJ1-1; D might be TRBD1 (6 bases). There are 14 residues in the CDR3. The V end lost 8 bases, the J end lost 4 bases, and 17 bases lay between the germline ends. The germline V gene has CDR1 LGHNA and CDR2 YNFKEQ. The CDR3 DNA reads TGTGCCAGCGGCAAGGGGGAGGTGAGCACTGAAGCTTTCTTT. Translating it yields CASGKGEVSTEAFF.

The chain combines TRBV3-1 (or the pseudogene TRBV3-2) with TRBJ2-6; 7 positions agree with TRBD2. V lost 3 bases to trimming and J lost 0 bases; unmatched junction nucleotides: 5. Germline CDR1 is LGHDT and CDR2 is YNNKEL (reference sequence). This CDR3 is built from 17 residues. The CDR3 DNA reads TGTGCCAGCAGCCATCAGGGAGGGGTCTCTGGGGCCAACGTCCTGACTTTC. This encodes CASSHQGGVSGANVLTF.

This clone was picked up a small number of times. V gene TRBV4-3 combines with J gene TRBJ1-2; D call uncertain. Germline CDR1 is LGHNA and CDR2 is YSLEER. The CDR3 contains 15 residues. Between the trimmed V and J ends, which lost 4 bases and 7 bases, there was a span of 19 bases. CDR3 amino acids: CASSPTPPGSSGYTF. The CDR3, as DNA: TGCGCCAGCAGCCCAACACCCCCAGGTTCCAGTGGCTACACCTTC.

The chain employs TRBV3-1 (or the pseudogene TRBV3-2) and TRBJ2-2; D ambiguous. The CDR3 has 14 residues. V shed 4 bases and J shed 0 bases, with 6 bases lying between them. The germline V gene encodes CDR1 LGHDT and CDR2 YNNKEL (reference sequence). The CDR3 DNA reads TGTGCCAGCAGCCGTGCCGCGAACACCGGGGAGCTGTTTTTT. It encodes CASSRAANTGELFF.

Note on this clone: Other DNA sequences of this sample code for an identical CDR3. The chain uses TRBV9 and TRBJ1-1; D uncertain. The germline V and J ends were trimmed by 3 bases and 0 bases, with 6 bases remaining between them. The V gene's germline CDR1 is SGDLS and CDR2 YYNGEE. The CDR3 extends over 13 amino acids. For the CDR3, the DNA is TGTGCCAGCAGCGCGACGGTGAACACTGAAGCTTTCTTT. Its translation: CASSATVNTEAFF.